This T cell receptor (beta chain) was identified during a study of T cells in Graves' hyperthyroidism and ophthalmopathy. The CDR3 covers 15 residues. V lost 0 bases to trimming and J lost 0 bases, with 9 bases between them. Germline CDR1 and CDR2: SGHVS and FQNEAQ. RNA transcripts gave rise to amplified TCR beta CDR3 regions. First-round RT-PCR with HTBI primers amplified the TCR CDR3 region. TCRdb processed the multiplex PCR reads anew with MiXCR; each CDR3 protein has one entry. The sample lists under 70,000 distinct CDR3 sequences; around 53% were seen once. The sample comprised blood. The receptor's source is a woman aged 60-75 years with Graves' ophthalmopathy. The chain combines TRBV7-8 with TRBJ2-7; D gene unclear. The CDR3 nucleotides are TGTGCCAGCAGCTTAGCCGCTACTCGCTCCTACGAGCAGTACTTC. Translation: CASSLAATRSYEQYF.